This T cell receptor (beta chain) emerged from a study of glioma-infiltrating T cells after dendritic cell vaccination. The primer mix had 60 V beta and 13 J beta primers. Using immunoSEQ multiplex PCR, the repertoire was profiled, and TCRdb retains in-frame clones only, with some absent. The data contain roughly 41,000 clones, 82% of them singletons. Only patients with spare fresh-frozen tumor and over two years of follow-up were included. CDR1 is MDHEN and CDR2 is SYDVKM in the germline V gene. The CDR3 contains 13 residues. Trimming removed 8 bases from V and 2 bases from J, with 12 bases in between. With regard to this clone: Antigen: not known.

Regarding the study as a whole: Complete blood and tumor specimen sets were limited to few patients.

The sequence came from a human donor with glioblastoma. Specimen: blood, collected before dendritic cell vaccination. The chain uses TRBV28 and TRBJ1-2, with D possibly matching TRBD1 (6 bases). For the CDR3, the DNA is TGTGCCAGCCTAAACAGGGCCAACTATGGCTACACCTTC. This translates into CASLNRANYGYTF.